This TCR beta chain was sequenced in a study of cytomegalovirus exposure and HLA in healthy donors. In the PCR, 60 Vbeta and 13 Jbeta primers were used. Generated by immunoSEQ multiplex PCR, the TCRdb table keeps only in-frame clones and is missing some. The data contain about 160,000 clones, around 72% of them singletons. Sequencing was done on a sample of PBMCs. The receptor was derived from a woman between 35 and 50 years old in good health and CMV-seropositive.

CDR3 sequence (DNA): TGCGCCAGCAGCTTTTCGAATCAGTATGGCTACACCTTC. This translates into CASSFSNQYGYTF. V is TRBV5-1 and J is TRBJ1-2; D call uncertain. The CDR3 consists of 13 residues. Germline V CDR1 and CDR2: SGHRS, YFSETQ. V lost 2 bases and J 5 bases, leaving 10 bases between the germline ends.